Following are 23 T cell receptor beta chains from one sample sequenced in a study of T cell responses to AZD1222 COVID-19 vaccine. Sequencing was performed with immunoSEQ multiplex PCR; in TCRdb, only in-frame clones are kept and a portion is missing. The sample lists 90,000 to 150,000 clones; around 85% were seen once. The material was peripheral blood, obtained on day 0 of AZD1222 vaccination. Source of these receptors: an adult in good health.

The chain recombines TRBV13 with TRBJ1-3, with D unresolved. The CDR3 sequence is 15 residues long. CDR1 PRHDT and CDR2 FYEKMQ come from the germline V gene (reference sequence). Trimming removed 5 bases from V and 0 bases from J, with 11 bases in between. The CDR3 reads CASSAEGDSGNTIYF. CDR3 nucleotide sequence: TGTGCCAGCAGCGCCGAGGGAGACTCTGGAAACACCATATATTTT.

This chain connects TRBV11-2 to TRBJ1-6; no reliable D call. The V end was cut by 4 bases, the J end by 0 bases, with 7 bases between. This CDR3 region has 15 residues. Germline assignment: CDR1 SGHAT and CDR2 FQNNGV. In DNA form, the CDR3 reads TGTGCCAGCAGCTCTCCCCGCTCCTATAATTCACCCCTCCACTTT. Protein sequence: CASSSPRSYNSPLHF. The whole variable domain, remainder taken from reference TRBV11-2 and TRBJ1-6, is EAGVAQSPRYKIIEKRQSVAFWCNPISGHATLYWYQQILGQGPKLLIQFQNNGVVDDSQLPKDRFSAERLKGVDSTLKIQPAKLEDSAVYLCASSSPRSYNSPLHFGNGTRLTVT.

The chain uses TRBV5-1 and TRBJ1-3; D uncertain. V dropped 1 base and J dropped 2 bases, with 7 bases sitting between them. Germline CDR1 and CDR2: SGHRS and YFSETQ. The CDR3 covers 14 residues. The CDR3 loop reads CASSLSEPGNTIYF. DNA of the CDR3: TGCGCCAGCAGCTTGTCGGAACCTGGAAACACCATATATTTT.

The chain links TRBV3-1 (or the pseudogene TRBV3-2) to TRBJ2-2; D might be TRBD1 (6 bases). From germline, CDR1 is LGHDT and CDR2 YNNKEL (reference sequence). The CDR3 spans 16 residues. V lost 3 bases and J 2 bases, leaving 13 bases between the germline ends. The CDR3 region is CASSQSGTSNTGELFF. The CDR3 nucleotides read TGTGCCAGCAGCCAGTCTGGGACAAGCAACACCGGGGAGCTGTTTTTT.

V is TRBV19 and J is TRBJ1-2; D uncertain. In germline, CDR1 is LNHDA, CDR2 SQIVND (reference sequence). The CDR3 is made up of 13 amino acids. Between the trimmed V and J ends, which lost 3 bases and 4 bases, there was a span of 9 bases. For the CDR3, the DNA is TGTGCCAGTAGTATGGGGAGGACCTATGGCTACACCTTC. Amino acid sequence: CASSMGRTYGYTF. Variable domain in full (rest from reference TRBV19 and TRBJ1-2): DGGITQSPKYLFRKEGQNVTLSCEQNLNHDAMYWYRQDPGQGLRLIYYSQIVNDFQKGDIAEGYSVSREKKESFPLTVTSAQKNPTAFYLCASSMGRTYGYTFGSGTRLTVV.

The CDR3 sequence is CSASQGGRDYGYTF. The CDR3 DNA is TGCAGTGCTAGTCAAGGGGGCCGTGACTATGGCTACACCTTC. This rearrangement joins TRBV20-1 to TRBJ1-2; 7 bases fit TRBD1. This CDR3 is built from 14 residues. V lost 3 bases to trimming and J lost 3 bases; unmatched junction nucleotides: 7. The germline gives CDR1 DFQATT, CDR2 SNEGSKA (reference sequence).

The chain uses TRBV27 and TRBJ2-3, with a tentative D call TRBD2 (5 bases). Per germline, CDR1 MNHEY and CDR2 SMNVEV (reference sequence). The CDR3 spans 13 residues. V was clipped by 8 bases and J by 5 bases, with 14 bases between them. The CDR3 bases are TGTGCCAGCCGATCGGACTTTAGAGATACGCAGTATTTT. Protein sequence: CASRSDFRDTQYF.

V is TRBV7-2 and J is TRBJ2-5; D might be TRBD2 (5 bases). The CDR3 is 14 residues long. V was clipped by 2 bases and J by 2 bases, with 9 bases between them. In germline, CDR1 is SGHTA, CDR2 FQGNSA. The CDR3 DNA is TGTGCCAGCAGCTTACGGACTTGGCAAGAGACCCAGTACTTC. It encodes CASSLRTWQETQYF.

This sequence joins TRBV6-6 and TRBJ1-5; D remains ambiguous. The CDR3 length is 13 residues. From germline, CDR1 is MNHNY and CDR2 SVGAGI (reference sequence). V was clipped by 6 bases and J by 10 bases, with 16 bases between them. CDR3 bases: TGTGCCAGCAGCCGGGCCTCGCAAGGACCCCAGCATTTT. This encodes CASSRASQGPQHF.

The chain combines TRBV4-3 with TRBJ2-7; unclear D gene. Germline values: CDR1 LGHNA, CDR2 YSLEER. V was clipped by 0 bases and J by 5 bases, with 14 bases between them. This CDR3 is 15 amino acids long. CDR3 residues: CASSQDSDLKDEQYF. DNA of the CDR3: TGCGCCAGCAGCCAAGATTCGGACCTGAAGGACGAGCAGTACTTC.

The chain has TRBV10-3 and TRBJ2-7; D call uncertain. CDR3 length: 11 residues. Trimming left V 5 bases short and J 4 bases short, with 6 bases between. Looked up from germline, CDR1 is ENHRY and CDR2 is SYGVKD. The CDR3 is CAISTPYEQYF. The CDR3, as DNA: TGTGCCATCAGTACACCTTACGAGCAGTACTTC.

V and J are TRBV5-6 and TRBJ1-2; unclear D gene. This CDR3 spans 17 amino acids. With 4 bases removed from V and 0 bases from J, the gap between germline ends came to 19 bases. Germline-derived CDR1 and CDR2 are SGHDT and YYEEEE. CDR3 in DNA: TGTGCCAGCAGCCGACGGGGTTATTTATCAGCTAACTATGGCTACACCTTC. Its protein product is CASSRRGYLSANYGYTF.

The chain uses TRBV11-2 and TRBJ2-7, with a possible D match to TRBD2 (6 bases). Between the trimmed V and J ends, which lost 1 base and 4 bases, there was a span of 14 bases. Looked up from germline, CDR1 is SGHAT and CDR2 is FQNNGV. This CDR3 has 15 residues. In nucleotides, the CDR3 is TGTGCCAGCAGCTTAGGGGTAGCGGTTATGTACGAGCAGTACTTC. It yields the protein CASSLGVAVMYEQYF.

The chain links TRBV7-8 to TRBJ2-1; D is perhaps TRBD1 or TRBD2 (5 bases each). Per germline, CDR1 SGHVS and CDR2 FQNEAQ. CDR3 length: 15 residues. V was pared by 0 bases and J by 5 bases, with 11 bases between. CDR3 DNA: TGTGCCAGCAGCTTAGCGGGGCGACTAAACAATGAGCAGTTCTTC. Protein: CASSLAGRLNNEQFF.

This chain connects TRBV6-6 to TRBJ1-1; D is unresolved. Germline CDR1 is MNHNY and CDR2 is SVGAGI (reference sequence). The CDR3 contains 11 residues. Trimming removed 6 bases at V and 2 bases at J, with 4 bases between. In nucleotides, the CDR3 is TGTGCCAGCAGCCCCAACACTGAAGCTTTCTTT. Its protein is CASSPNTEAFF.

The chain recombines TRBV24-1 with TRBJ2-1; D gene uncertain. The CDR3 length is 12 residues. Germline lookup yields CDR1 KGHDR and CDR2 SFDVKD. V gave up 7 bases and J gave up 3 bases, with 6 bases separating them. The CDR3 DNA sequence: TGTGCCACCAGCGATCACTACAATGAGCAGTTCTTC. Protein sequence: CATSDHYNEQFF.

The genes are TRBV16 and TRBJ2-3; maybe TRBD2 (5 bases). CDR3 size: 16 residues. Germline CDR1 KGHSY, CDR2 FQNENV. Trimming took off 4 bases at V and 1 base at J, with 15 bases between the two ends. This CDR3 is CASSLRTPRGTDTQYF. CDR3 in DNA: TGTGCCAGCAGCCTTCGGACTCCCCGAGGCACAGATACGCAGTATTTT.

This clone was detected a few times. The CDR3 DNA follows: TGTGCCAGCAGCTTGGCCAGAAATGCTGAAGCTTTCTTT. Its protein product is CASSLARNAEAFF. The chain has TRBV5-6 and TRBJ1-1; D not resolved. V was shortened by 0 bases and J by 6 bases, with 9 bases between the two germline ends. This CDR3 has 13 amino acids. Germline CDR1 and CDR2: SGHDT and YYEEEE.

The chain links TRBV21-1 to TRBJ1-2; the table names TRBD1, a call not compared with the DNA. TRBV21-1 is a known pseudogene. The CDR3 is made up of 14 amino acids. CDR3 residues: CASKGGQGNYGYTF. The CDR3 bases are TGTGCCAGCAAAGGGGGACAGGGGAACTATGGCTACACCTTC.

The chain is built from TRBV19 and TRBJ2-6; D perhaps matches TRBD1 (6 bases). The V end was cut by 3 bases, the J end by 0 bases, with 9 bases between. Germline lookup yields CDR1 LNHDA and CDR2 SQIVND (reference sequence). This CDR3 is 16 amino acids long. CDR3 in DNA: TGTGCCAGTAGTATGGGGACACCCTCTGGGGCCAACGTCCTGACTTTC. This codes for CASSMGTPSGANVLTF.

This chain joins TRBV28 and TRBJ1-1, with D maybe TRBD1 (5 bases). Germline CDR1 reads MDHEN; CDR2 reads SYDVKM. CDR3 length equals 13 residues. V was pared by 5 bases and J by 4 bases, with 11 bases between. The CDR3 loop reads CASSPQVLTEAFF. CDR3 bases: TGTGCCAGCAGTCCACAGGTCCTCACTGAAGCTTTCTTT.

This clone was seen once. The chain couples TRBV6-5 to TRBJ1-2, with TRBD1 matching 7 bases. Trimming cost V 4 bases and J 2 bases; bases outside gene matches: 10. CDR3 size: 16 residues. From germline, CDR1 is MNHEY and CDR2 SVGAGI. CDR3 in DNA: TGTGCCAGCAGTTCTCCTCGGACAGGACCAAACTATGGCTACACCTTC. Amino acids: CASSSPRTGPNYGYTF.

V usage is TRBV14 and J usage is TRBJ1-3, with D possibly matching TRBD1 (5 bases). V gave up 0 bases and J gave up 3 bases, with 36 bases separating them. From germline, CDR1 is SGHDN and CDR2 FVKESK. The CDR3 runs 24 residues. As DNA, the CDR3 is TGTGCCAGCAGCCAAGAAAATTATTGGTTCGGGCAGGGAGTAACCCCCCTGGGTGGAAACACCATATATTTT. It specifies CASSQENYWFGQGVTPLGGNTIYF. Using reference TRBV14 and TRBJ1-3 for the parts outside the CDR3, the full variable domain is EAGVTQFPSHSVIEKGQTVTLRCDPISGHDNLYWYRRVMGKEIKFLLHFVKESKQDESGMPNNRFLAERTGGTYSTLKVQPAELEDSGVYFCASSQENYWFGQGVTPLGGNTIYFGEGSWLTVV.